This T cell receptor (beta chain) was obtained from a study of blood T cell repertoires in COVID-19 (dated by TCRdb to between 2020 and 2021). At the level of the whole study: Collaborator samples came from the United States, Italy and Spain and covered acute and convalescent phases of COVID-19. Sample metadata almost always included a de-identified subject ID, COVID-19 status, age in years and sex. Where available, HLA class I and class II types were obtained from metadata supplied by the sample provider rather than from assay-based typing. Subjects who had been exposed to COVID-19, were actively infected with it, or had recovered from it provided the deeply sampled blood TCRbeta repertoires that made up the dataset. The repertoires were released in a freely available public database meant as a resource for research on the immune response to SARS-CoV-2. The prospective study material was composed of cDNA or gDNA derived from T cells, B-cell-depleted T cells, or PBMCs. Samples were obtained from the ongoing ImmuneRACE study (first 160 participants) and from about 1,300 subjects provided by 6 global collaborators. The paper as a whole reports these results and caveats: The quantity of clinical and demographic metadata differed by source and by participant and was supplied without curation.

Participants in the prospective study were aged roughly 18 to 100 years, lived in some 24 United States geographic areas, and enrolled through a virtual design. In the prospective study, cohorts were assigned on the basis of participant-reported clinical history obtained from a screening survey and a study questionnaire. Exposed participants had been in contact with someone with a PCR-confirmed or clinician-diagnosed COVID-19 case within 2 weeks of study entry. In the prospective study, mobile phlebotomists collected whole blood, serum and a nasopharyngeal or oropharyngeal swab from each participant. Over an approximately 2-month period, participants in the prospective study had the option of providing additional blood draws and questionnaires. Before DNA extraction, prospective study blood samples were shipped either frozen or at room temperature. As concerns this clone: Its antigen is still unknown. It has no much larger one-base neighbor in the sample; base qualities were not kept.

Trimming at the junction amounts to 7 bases on V and 4 bases on J, and the germline ends lie 10 bases apart. Taken from cysteine to phenylalanine, the CDR3 has 12 residues. Only the CDR3 DNA stays, 36 bases, in frame from base 1. CDR1 and CDR2 were assigned from the germline V gene as SQVTM and ANQGSEA. TCRbeta CDR3 regions were amplified from genomic DNA using the immunoSEQ Assay, a bias-controlled multiplex PCR. In the paper's pipeline: Nucleated cell counts per sample were estimated from amplification of reference gene primers within the assay. To quantify the absolute abundance of each unique TCRbeta CDR3 rearrangement, sequence reads were collapsed and filtered. Productive Simpson clonality was computed per sample as the square root of Simpson's diversity index over productive rearrangements. The table comes from immuneACCESS by way of TCRdb, which keeps in-frame sequences with V and J called. Part of the clones is missing from these tables; in studies checked, under half for an unresolved V gene and the rest for unknown reasons. That table gives V, J and clone size, and the DNA gave D and trimming. The sample yields 220,000 or so clones; 85% to 90% were counted once. The ten largest clones capture less than 15% of the sample.

The receptor comes from a man aged 25-45 years who had been exposed to COVID-19. The specimen sequenced was PBMCs or T cells enriched from blood (not recorded which). Recombination connected TRBV29-1 to TRBJ2-2; a tentative D match to TRBD1 spans 6 bases. The CDR3 protein: CSAPRGTGELFF. The sequenced DNA: TGCAGCGCCCCCAGGGGCACCGGGGAGCTGTTTTTT.